The entry below describes one T cell receptor beta chain. It has no known antigen specificity. No much larger clone exists at a distance of one base, and base qualities are not known. The meaning of the sample's time point label: baseline before first vaccination. Vaccinee samples came from UK trials COV001 and COV002, including a single-blind randomized controlled phase 2/3 trial of AZD1222 (ChAdOx1 nCoV-19) in healthy adults. For TCRbeta chain sequencing, PBMC samples from trial participants were taken at day 0 and at day 28 after the second dose. This record comes from a study of T cell responses to AZD1222 COVID-19 vaccine (dated by TCRdb to the early 2020s). Notes on the research overall: Because spike-specific TCR depth and breadth did not differ between the two schedules, AZD1222 recipients who got a second dose at roughly 4 weeks were pooled with those who got a second dose at roughly 12 weeks. TCR sequencing was performed for 230 to 250 trial participants, of whom roughly 200 were given two doses of AZD1222 and approximately 25 were given two doses of MenACWY control vaccine. Trial participants were enrolled by age into 18-55, 56-69 and 70-plus year subgroups, with roughly 160, 29 and 62 TCR-sequenced participants respectively. The study at large found these results: Only a handful of AZD1222 recipients were SARS-CoV-2 seropositive at baseline, limiting conclusions about previously exposed vaccinees. In the small 56-69-year group, the increase in depth fell short of significance, most likely because of low power. Most participants were white British and females outnumbered males, and the authors suggested that clonal diversity may have been underestimated. Vaccine-associated CD4 TCRs spanned the whole spike protein, with dominant responses in regions 160-218 and 743-854. Because no day 14 peak-response samples were available, repertoires were characterized only after the peak T cell response. Epitopes outside the regions mutated in the B.1.351 and B.1.1.7 variants were reportedly recognized by nearly half of the unique spike-specific TCRs. Spike-specific TCR breadth and depth rose significantly after two AZD1222 doses compared with day 0 and with MenACWY recipients.

From the cysteine up to the phenylalanine, the CDR3 has a length of 14 residues. CDR3 DNA is the only sequence kept; it has 42 bases, read in frame from the first base. CDR1 MNHEY and CDR2 SMNVEV are derived from the germline V gene (reference sequence). V gives up 5 bases and J gives up 7 bases, and the segment between their germline ends measures 14 bases. The CDR3 regions of human TCRbeta chains were subjected to immunosequencing. On the study's bioinformatics: TCRs in the repertoires were compared against a reference library of SARS-CoV-2-specific TCRs that had been generated with the MIRA antigen-specificity platform. Breadth was defined as the fraction of unique TCRs that were SARS-CoV-2-associated, and depth was defined as the fraction of total T cells that were SARS-CoV-2-associated. Using the MIRA data, every spike-specific TCR was mapped to the spike region that the TCR reacted to and assigned to either a CD4 or a CD8 class. Log10-transformed breadth and depth values were compared by one-way ANOVA with Sidak's multiple comparisons tests. Sourced from immuneACCESS, this table was stored by TCRdb with only in-frame sequences that have V and J called. A share of the clones is absent; for the studies checked, an unresolved V gene accounts for under half, and the remainder has no known explanation. V and J calls and clone size follow that table, whereas D and trimming were derived from the DNA. Recorded for this sample are about 120,000 clones; approximately 93% of them occurred a single time. Together, the top ten hold 4.5% of the sample.

The sequence links TRBV27 to TRBJ2-2; the D gene is tentatively TRBD1 or TRBD2, each matching 6 bases. The source was peripheral blood, collected on day 0 of AZD1222 vaccination. This receptor was identified in an adult in good health. The DNA sequence is TGTGCCAGCAGTGGGGGGCTAGCTGGCGGGGAGCTGTTTTTT. The resulting protein is CASSGGLAGGELFF.